The source of this T cell receptor beta chain is a study of blood T cell repertoires in COVID-19. Study-level information: In each case, the material was cDNA or gDNA derived from T cells, B-cell-depleted T cells, or PBMCs.

The CDR3 runs to 15 residues. Trimming cost V 6 bases and J 4 bases, with 18 bases left between them. Germline values: CDR1 SNHLY, CDR2 FYNNEI. Data came from immunoSEQ multiplex PCR; TCRdb stores just in-frame clones and leaves some out. The profile shows around 230,000 clones, around 84% of them singletons. The chain has TRBV2 and TRBJ2-5; D uncertain. The clonotype comes from a middle-aged man who had recovered from COVID-19. The sample consisted of peripheral blood. CDR3 nucleotide sequence: TGTGCCAGCAGACTTGGCCTACCGTCGGGAGAGACCCAGTACTTC. It yields the protein CASRLGLPSGETQYF.